Sequencing of this T cell receptor beta chain was carried out in a study of blood T cell repertoires in COVID-19. Whole-study context: The United States, Italy and Spain provided the acute and convalescent COVID-19 samples. PBMCs, B-cell-depleted T cells, or T cells provided the cDNA or gDNA that made up the material.

Profiled with immunoSEQ multiplex PCR; TCRdb holds only in-frame clones, not every one. In the table there are roughly 150,000 clones, 80% of which are singletons. In this sample, this clone turned up a few times. Study members were between about 18 and 100 years old and lived in some 22 US regions. Cohorts were determined from participant-reported clinical history. V lost 4 bases and J lost 2; bases outside the gene matches: 7. Germline-derived CDR1 and CDR2 are LGHDT and YNNKEL (reference sequence). The CDR3 consists of 15 residues. The sequence derives from a man in his forties who had recovered from COVID-19. The chain links TRBV3-1 (or the pseudogene TRBV3-2) to TRBJ1-2, with 7 bases identical to TRBD1. Sequencing was carried out using PBMCs or T cells enriched from blood (not recorded which). CDR3 loop: CASSPTGPTNYGYTF. CDR3 sequence (DNA): TGTGCCAGCAGCCCGACAGGGCCCACGAACTATGGCTACACCTTC.